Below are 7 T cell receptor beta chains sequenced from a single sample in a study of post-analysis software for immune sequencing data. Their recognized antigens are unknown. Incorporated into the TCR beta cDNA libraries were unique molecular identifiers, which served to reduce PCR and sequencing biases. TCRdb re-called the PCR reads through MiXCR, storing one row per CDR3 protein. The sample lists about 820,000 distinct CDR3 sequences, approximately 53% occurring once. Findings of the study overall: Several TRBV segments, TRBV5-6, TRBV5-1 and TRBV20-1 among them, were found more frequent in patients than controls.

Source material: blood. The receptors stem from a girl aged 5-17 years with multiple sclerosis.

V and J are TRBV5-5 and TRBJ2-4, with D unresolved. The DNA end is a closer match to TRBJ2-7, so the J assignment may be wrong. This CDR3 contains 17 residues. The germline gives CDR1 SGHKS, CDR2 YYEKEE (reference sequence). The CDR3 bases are TGTGCCAGCAGTTTCCGCCCCGAAAGGGTCCGCTCCTACGAGCAGTACTTC. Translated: CASSFRPERVRSYEQYF.

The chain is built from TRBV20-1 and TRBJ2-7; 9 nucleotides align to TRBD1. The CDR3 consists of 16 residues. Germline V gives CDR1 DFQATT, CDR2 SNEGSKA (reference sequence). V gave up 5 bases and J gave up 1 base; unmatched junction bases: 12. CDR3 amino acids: CSARDRDDMPSYEQYF. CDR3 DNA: TGCAGTGCTCGGGACAGGGACGACATGCCGTCCTACGAGCAGTACTTC.

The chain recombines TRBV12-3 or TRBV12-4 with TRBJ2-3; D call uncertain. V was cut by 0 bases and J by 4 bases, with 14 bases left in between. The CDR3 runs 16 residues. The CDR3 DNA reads TGTGCCAGCAGTTTAGCGCTTGGAACAGCCTCAGATACGCAGTATTTT. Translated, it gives CASSLALGTASDTQYF.

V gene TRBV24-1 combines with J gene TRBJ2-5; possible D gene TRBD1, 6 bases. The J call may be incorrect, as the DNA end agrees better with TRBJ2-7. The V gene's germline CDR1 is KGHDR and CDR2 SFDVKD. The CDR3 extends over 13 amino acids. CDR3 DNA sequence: TGTGCCACCAGTGATGGCAGGGGCTACGAGCAGTACTTC. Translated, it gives CATSDGRGYEQYF.

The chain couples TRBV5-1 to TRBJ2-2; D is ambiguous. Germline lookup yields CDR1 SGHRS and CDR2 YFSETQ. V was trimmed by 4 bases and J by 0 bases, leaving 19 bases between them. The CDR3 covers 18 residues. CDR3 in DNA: TGCGCCAGCAGCCCGGAAGGTGGTCAGCTCGCGAACACCGGGGAGCTGTTTTTT. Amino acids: CASSPEGGQLANTGELFF.

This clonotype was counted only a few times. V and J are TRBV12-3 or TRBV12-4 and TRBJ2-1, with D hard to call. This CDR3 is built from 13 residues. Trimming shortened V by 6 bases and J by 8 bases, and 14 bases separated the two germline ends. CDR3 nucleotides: TGTGCCAGCAGGGCTCGTGAGATCTATGAGCAGTTCTTC. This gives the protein CASRAREIYEQFF.

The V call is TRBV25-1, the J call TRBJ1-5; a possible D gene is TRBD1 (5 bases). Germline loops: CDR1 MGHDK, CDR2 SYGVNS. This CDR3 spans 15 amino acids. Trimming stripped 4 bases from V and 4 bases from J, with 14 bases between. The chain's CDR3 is CASSGRDPLNQPQHF. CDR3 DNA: TGTGCCAGCAGTGGAAGGGACCCCCTAAATCAGCCCCAGCATTTT.